The 15 T cell receptor beta chains given below trace back to one sample, sequenced in a study of blood T cell repertoires in COVID-19. Using immunoSEQ multiplex PCR, the repertoire was profiled, and TCRdb retains in-frame clones only, with some absent. The sample shows 150,000 or so clones, 85% to 90% of them seen only once. Sequenced input: peripheral blood. These receptors came from a woman aged 55-75 years with acute or convalescent COVID-19.

The CDR3 loop reads CASSSPGQDGYTF. The CDR3, as DNA: TGTGCCAGCAGCTCTCCGGGACAGGATGGCTACACCTTC. J is TRBJ1-2 and V is TRBV7-3; 8 positions agree with TRBD1. V gave up 4 bases and J gave up 6 bases; unmatched junction bases: 4. The CDR3 has 13 amino acids. Germline CDR1 is SGHTA and CDR2 is FQGTGA.

The chain employs TRBV28 and TRBJ2-1; tentatively, D is TRBD2 (6 bases). Per the germline V gene, CDR1 is MDHEN and CDR2 is SYDVKM. The CDR3 loop spans 16 amino acids. V dropped 11 bases and J dropped 0 bases, with 20 bases sitting between them. The CDR3 sequence: CASKFGGDFSYNEQFF. The CDR3 nucleotides are TGTGCCTCCAAGTTTGGAGGGGACTTCTCCTACAATGAGCAGTTCTTC.

J is TRBJ2-3 and V is TRBV5-1; TRBD2 might be the D (5 bases). V lost 4 bases and J 2 bases, leaving 17 bases between the germline ends. Germline V gene sequence: CDR1 SGHRS, CDR2 YFSETQ. The CDR3 is made up of 16 amino acids. The CDR3 DNA reads as TGCGCCAGCAGCCCGCTACGAGGGCGATACACAGATACGCAGTATTTT. It specifies CASSPLRGRYTDTQYF.

The chain combines TRBV6-5 with TRBJ1-2; D uncertain. Trimming removed 5 bases from V and 5 bases from J, with 9 bases in between. Per the germline V gene, CDR1 is MNHEY and CDR2 is SVGAGI. The CDR3 sequence is 12 residues long. As DNA, the CDR3 is TGTGCCAGCAGTACCCCGGGGTATGGCTACACCTTC. It yields the protein CASSTPGYGYTF.

This chain's CDR3 is CASSLGPGDTGELFF. The CDR3 region has the DNA TGTGCCAGCAGCTTAGGTCCGGGGGACACCGGGGAGCTGTTTTTT. The genes are TRBV7-2 and TRBJ2-2; possibly TRBD2 for D (6 bases). V was trimmed by 1 base and J by 3 bases, leaving 9 bases between them. There are 15 residues in the CDR3. The germline CDR1 and CDR2 sequences are SGHTA and FQGNSA.

V is TRBV4-2 and J is TRBJ2-2; 7 nucleotides agree with TRBD1. Germline CDR1 and CDR2: LGHNA and YNFKEQ. This CDR3 is built from 17 residues. The ends lost 3 bases at V and 1 base at J; junction bases unmatched: 8. The CDR3 is CASSQDGTVVNTGELFF. In DNA form, the CDR3 reads TGTGCCAGCAGCCAGGACGGGACAGTAGTGAACACCGGGGAGCTGTTTTTT.

The chain has TRBV10-3 and TRBJ2-7, with a possible D match to TRBD2 (7 bases). V was pared by 9 bases and J by 3 bases, with 24 bases between. Germline CDR1 is ENHRY and CDR2 is SYGVKD. The CDR3 contains 16 residues. The DNA for the CDR3 is TGTGCCATGGGGGAGGGAACAGGGAGGGGAGGCTACGAGCAGTACTTC. This gives the protein CAMGEGTGRGGYEQYF.

The V call is TRBV7-8, the J call TRBJ1-4, with TRBD1 as a possible D gene (6 bases). The CDR3 sequence is 15 residues long. Germline assignment: CDR1 SGHVS and CDR2 FQNEAQ. V shed 1 base and J shed 11 bases, with 17 bases lying between them. The CDR3 nucleotides are TGTGCCAGCAGCTTAGTCCGCCTGGGGGCAGGGAAACTGTTTTTT. Encoded protein: CASSLVRLGAGKLFF.

The genes are TRBV19 and TRBJ1-1; 8 bases are a match to TRBD1. Per germline, CDR1 LNHDA and CDR2 SQIVND (reference sequence). With 3 bases clipped from V and 6 bases from J, the junction kept 6 bases outside the gene matches. The CDR3 is 14 residues long. CDR3 DNA sequence: TGTGCCAGTAGTATGACTGGGACAGGCTCTGAAGCTTTCTTT. It is translated as CASSMTGTGSEAFF. Complete variable domain (other parts from reference TRBV19 and TRBJ1-1): DGGITQSPKYLFRKEGQNVTLSCEQNLNHDAMYWYRQDPGQGLRLIYYSQIVNDFQKGDIAEGYSVSREKKESFPLTVTSAQKNPTAFYLCASSMTGTGSEAFFGQGTRLTVV.

The chain recombines TRBV21-1 with TRBJ2-1; the table assigns TRBD1, which was not confirmed against the DNA. TRBV21-1 is recorded as a pseudogene. This CDR3 contains 21 residues. Here the CDR3 DNA reads TGTGCCAGCAGCAAACCCCGTACCCCTAGACAGGGGCGGAAAACAAACAATGAGCAGTTCTTC. Translating it yields CASSKPRTPRQGRKTNNEQFF.

The DNA of the CDR3 is TGTGCCTGGGGGGACACCGGTGGCTACACCTTC. It is translated as CAWGDTGGYTF. V usage is TRBV30 and J usage is TRBJ1-2, with D tentatively TRBD1 (6 bases). V was pared by 5 bases and J by 7 bases, with 11 bases between. CDR1 GTSNPN and CDR2 SVGIG come from the germline V gene (reference sequence). The CDR3 has 11 residues.

The chain uses TRBV28 and TRBJ1-2; 7 bases match TRBD1. The junction had 10 bases not matched to a gene; V was cut back by 5 bases and J by 4 bases. The CDR3 covers 15 residues. In germline, CDR1 is MDHEN, CDR2 SYDVKM. The CDR3 DNA is TGTGCCAGCAGTCTGGATGCGGGACAGCCCTATGGCTACACCTTC. It encodes CASSLDAGQPYGYTF.

This rearrangement joins TRBV29-1 to TRBJ1-2; tentative D call: TRBD1 (6 bases). V was cut by 0 bases and J by 4 bases, with 9 bases left in between. The CDR3 is 13 residues long. The germline V gene encodes CDR1 SQVTM and CDR2 ANQGSEA. The CDR3 sequence is CSVEDSDSYGYTF. CDR3 bases: TGCAGCGTTGAAGACTCGGACAGCTATGGCTACACCTTC.

The chain recombines TRBV5-1 with TRBJ2-7; 8 bases are shared with TRBD2. CDR1 SGHRS and CDR2 YFSETQ come from the germline V gene. The ends lost 5 bases at V and 3 bases at J; junction bases unmatched: 10. The CDR3 runs 15 residues. CDR3 nucleotides: TGCGCCAGCAGTCGTAGCGGGGCAGAAAGCTACGAGCAGTACTTC. As protein: CASSRSGAESYEQYF.

The chain carries TRBV4-3 and TRBJ1-2; D ambiguous. In germline, CDR1 is LGHNA, CDR2 YSLEER. With 0 bases removed from V and 8 bases from J, the gap between germline ends came to 13 bases. The CDR3 has 14 amino acids. CDR3 nucleotides: TGCGCCAGCAGCCAAGATCGGCCGGCGGGAGGCTACACCTTC. It codes for CASSQDRPAGGYTF.